A single sample is the source of the 19 T cell receptor beta chains below, sequenced in a study of Ad26.COV2.S vaccination and SARS-CoV-2 variants. The protocol was immunoSEQ multiplex PCR, while the TCRdb copy is restricted to in-frame clones and leaves out a portion. The sample has 350,000 to 450,000 clones; around 86% are singletons. Treatment defined: approximately 18 received Ad26.COV2.S at low or high dose, single or two shots; about five received placebo; per-sample allocation not given. Collection of samples fell on day 63 after the first vaccine or placebo injection. The sample in question was peripheral blood, obtained in a trial of Ad26.COV2.S vaccine versus placebo. The source of these receptors is a person aged 18 to 65 who received the Ad26.COV2.S COVID-19 vaccine or a placebo.

The chain is built from TRBV7-8 and TRBJ1-2; the match to TRBD1 covers 9 bases. CDR1 SGHVS and CDR2 FQNEAQ come from the germline V gene. The ends lost 3 bases at V and 6 bases at J; junction bases unmatched: 8. The CDR3 loop spans 15 amino acids. DNA of the CDR3: TGTGCCAGCAGCTTGGGCCCAGGGACAGGGCATGGCTACACCTTC. This encodes CASSLGPGTGHGYTF.

This chain uses TRBV6-5 with TRBJ1-1; D is undetermined. The V gene's germline CDR1 is MNHEY and CDR2 SVGAGI. This CDR3 has 13 residues. V lost 1 base, J lost 3 bases, and 6 bases lay in between. For the CDR3, the DNA is TGTGCCAGCAGTTACTACAGCTACACTGAAGCTTTCTTT. Translated: CASSYYSYTEAFF.

The chain is built from TRBV9 and TRBJ1-3; TRBD1 is a possible D gene (5 bases). Trimming took off 4 bases at V and 4 bases at J, with 15 bases between the two ends. The CDR3 runs 15 residues. CDR1 and CDR2 (germline): SGDLS, YYNGEE. CDR3 in DNA: TGTGCCAGCAGCCTATTTGGGGACGAAGGAAACACCATATATTTT. Its protein product is CASSLFGDEGNTIYF.

The chain employs TRBV6-5 and TRBJ1-3; TRBD1 might be the D (5 bases). V lost 9 bases to trimming and J lost 1 base, with 16 bases between them. In germline, CDR1 is MNHEY, CDR2 SVGAGI. The CDR3 has 15 residues. In DNA, the CDR3 is TGTGCCAGTCTCTCCTCAGGGAGTTCTGGAAACACCATATATTTT. Encoded protein: CASLSSGSSGNTIYF.

The chain carries TRBV4-1 and TRBJ1-1; 11 bases line up with TRBD1. This CDR3 region has 16 residues. CDR1 MGHRA and CDR2 YSYEKL come from the germline V gene. V lost 4 bases and J lost 4; bases outside the gene matches: 8. CDR3 in amino acids: CASSRPQGTGGTEAFF. The CDR3 DNA sequence: TGCGCCAGCAGCCGACCTCAGGGGACAGGGGGCACTGAAGCTTTCTTT.

This chain joins TRBV4-2 and TRBJ2-5; 13 positions match TRBD2. The germline CDR1 and CDR2 sequences are LGHNA and YNFKEQ. V gave up 4 bases and J gave up 0 bases; unmatched junction bases: 2. CDR3 size: 16 residues. The CDR3: CASSPGLAGHQETQYF. DNA of the CDR3: TGTGCCAGCAGCCCGGGACTAGCGGGGCACCAAGAGACCCAGTACTTC.

This clone has a single count. V is TRBV10-3 and J is TRBJ2-3; 9 positions match TRBD2. CDR1 is ENHRY, CDR2 SYGVKD, per germline. The CDR3 runs to 15 residues. V was clipped by 3 bases and J by 2 bases; unmatched bases: 3. The CDR3 region is CAISDLAGPTDTQYF. The CDR3 nucleotides read TGTGCCATCAGTGACCTAGCGGGGCCCACAGATACGCAGTATTTT.

The chain uses TRBV5-5 and TRBJ1-5, with D hard to call. Germline CDR1 and CDR2: SGHKS and YYEKEE (reference sequence). There are 14 residues in the CDR3. V dropped 2 bases and J dropped 0 bases, with 6 bases sitting between them. The CDR3 loop is CASSFGDSNQPQHF. CDR3 DNA: TGTGCCAGCAGCTTCGGGGATAGCAATCAGCCCCAGCATTTT. The entire variable domain, with the rest obtained from reference TRBV5-5 and TRBJ1-5, is as follows: DAGVTQSPTHLIKTRGQQVTLRCSPISGHKSVSWYQQVLGQGPQFIFQYYEKEERGRGNFPDRFSARQFPNYSSELNVNALLLGDSALYLCASSFGDSNQPQHFGDGTRLSIL.

The DNA of the CDR3 is TGTGCCAGCACCCCACGGGGAGCCAAAGAGACCCAGTACTTC. It specifies CASTPRGAKETQYF. V is TRBV6-5 and J is TRBJ2-5; tentative D call: TRBD2 (5 bases). V was shortened by 7 bases and J by 3 bases, with 15 bases between the two germline ends. The germline V gene encodes CDR1 MNHEY and CDR2 SVGAGI. The CDR3 spans 14 residues.

The chain recombines TRBV4-3 with TRBJ1-1, with D unclear. Germline CDR1 LGHNA, CDR2 YSLEER. CDR3 length: 14 amino acids. V dropped 4 bases and J dropped 1 base, with 10 bases sitting between them. The CDR3 nucleotides are TGCGCCAGCAGCCCGGGGTCGCGGAACACTGAAGCTTTCTTT. Translation gives CASSPGSRNTEAFF.

The chain carries TRBV4-3 and TRBJ1-1, with D hard to call. The CDR3 runs to 15 residues. V lost 1 base to trimming and J lost 0 bases, with 9 bases between them. CDR1 is LGHNA, CDR2 YSLEER, per germline. The CDR3 sequence is CASSQAYHMNTEAFF. CDR3 nucleotide sequence: TGCGCCAGCAGCCAAGCGTATCACATGAACACTGAAGCTTTCTTT.

This clone occurred once. The rearrangement links TRBV2 to TRBJ2-7; possibly TRBD2 for D (6 bases). The ends were cut back, 5 bases at V and 2 bases at J, with 13 bases in the middle. Per the germline V gene, CDR1 is SNHLY and CDR2 is FYNNEI. This CDR3 has 14 residues. DNA for the CDR3: TGTGCCAGCAGTCCTGACACGGGGGCCTACGAGCAGTACTTC. Translated, it gives CASSPDTGAYEQYF.

V and J are TRBV9 and TRBJ2-7, with D possibly matching TRBD2 (5 bases). Germline V gene data show CDR1 as SGDLS and CDR2 as YYNGEE. V was trimmed by 0 bases and J by 5 bases, leaving 9 bases between them. The CDR3 consists of 13 residues. In nucleotides, the CDR3 is TGTGCCAGCAGCGTAGGCTTGAGGGACGAGCAGTACTTC. Its protein is CASSVGLRDEQYF.

Written as DNA, the CDR3 is TGTGCCAGTAGTAGGGCTCTTTCCTACGAGCAGTACTTC. Its protein product is CASSRALSYEQYF. The rearrangement uses TRBV19 and TRBJ2-7; D gene unclear. The CDR3 runs to 13 residues. Trimming removed 4 bases from V and 1 base from J, with 8 bases in between. Germline loops: CDR1 LNHDA, CDR2 SQIVND (reference sequence).

The chain combines TRBV4-1 with TRBJ2-1; D might be TRBD2 (6 bases). The length of the CDR3 is 14 residues. Germline V gene sequence: CDR1 MGHRA, CDR2 YSYEKL. Between the trimmed V and J ends, which lost 3 bases and 6 bases, there was a span of 12 bases. DNA for the CDR3: TGCGCCAGCAGCCAGAGACTAGGCCCCAATGAGCAGTTCTTC. Its protein product is CASSQRLGPNEQFF.

The sample holds one count of this clone. The chain links TRBV7-6 to TRBJ1-1; D remains unclear. V was cut by 5 bases and J by 5 bases, with 15 bases left in between. The CDR3 sequence is 14 residues long. The V gene's germline CDR1 is SGHVS and CDR2 FNYEAQ. Written as DNA, the CDR3 is TGTGCCAGCAGCCCCCGAGGGAGTGGGACTGAAGCTTTCTTT. Protein sequence: CASSPRGSGTEAFF.

The chain carries TRBV6-5 and TRBJ1-5; D gene uncertain. Trimming cost V 8 bases and J 6 bases, with 17 bases left between them. The CDR3 runs 14 residues. Germline lookup yields CDR1 MNHEY and CDR2 SVGAGI. DNA for the CDR3: TGTGCCAGCGGAGATCCATTTGAAGCTCAGCCCCAGCATTTT. Its protein product is CASGDPFEAQPQHF.

The chain joins TRBV5-1 to TRBJ2-7; D might be TRBD1 (5 bases). Germline CDR1 reads SGHRS; CDR2 reads YFSETQ. With 3 bases removed from V and 2 bases from J, the gap between germline ends came to 9 bases. The CDR3 contains 13 residues. CDR3 bases: TGCGCCAGCAGCTCGGACATGCCCTACGAGCAGTACTTC. Protein sequence: CASSSDMPYEQYF.

The chain has TRBV19 and TRBJ1-1, with 7 bases lining up with TRBD1. J lost 4 bases, V lost 3 bases, and 2 bases had no gene match. Germline-derived CDR1 and CDR2 are LNHDA and SQIVND (reference sequence). There are 13 residues in the CDR3. The CDR3 is CASSIPGGTEAFF. CDR3 sequence (DNA): TGTGCCAGTAGTATCCCAGGGGGCACTGAAGCTTTCTTT.